Presented here are 21 T cell receptor beta chains from one specimen sequenced in a study of CD8+ T cells in alopecia areata. Documented treatment: oral pan-JAK inhibitor, 5-10 mg twice daily. Extracted from the samples, RNA was reverse transcribed into cDNA to serve as the sequencing template. The table came from immunoSEQ multiplex PCR; TCRdb's copy has only in-frame clones and leaves some out. The sample holds 95,000 to 110,000 clones; over 80% are singletons and the top ten take around 25%. The sequenced sample was CD8+ T cells sorted from blood, obtained at week 24, from a patient treated with tofacitinib. The receptor source for this set is a human donor with alopecia areata.

The gene calls are TRBV4-1 and TRBJ2-7; 7 bases are shared with TRBD2. The junction had 2 bases not matched to a gene; V was cut back by 1 base and J by 2 bases. Germline CDR1 MGHRA, CDR2 YSYEKL. The CDR3 extends over 14 amino acids. CDR3 in amino acids: CASSQGDYAYEQYF. The CDR3 DNA sequence: TGCGCCAGCAGCCAAGGGGACTATGCCTACGAGCAGTACTTC.

The chain recombines TRBV18 with TRBJ2-4, with D tentatively TRBD1 (6 bases). The CDR3 consists of 15 residues. Trimming stripped 4 bases from V and 3 bases from J, with 13 bases between. Germline V gene lookup returns CDR1 KGHSH and CDR2 LQKENI. Here the CDR3 DNA reads TGTGCCAGCTCACACCAACACAGGGACAAAAACATTCAGTACTTC. As protein: CASSHQHRDKNIQYF.

The rearrangement links TRBV19 to TRBJ1-1; D unclear. The V gene lost 5 bases and the J gene lost 4 bases, with 14 bases spanning the gap. The CDR3 is 14 residues long. The germline CDR1 and CDR2 sequences are LNHDA and SQIVND (reference sequence). The CDR3 spells CASSPLSSTTEAFF. In nucleotides, the CDR3 is TGTGCCAGTAGTCCACTCTCGAGCACCACTGAAGCTTTCTTT.

The chain carries TRBV5-6 and TRBJ1-1, with D possibly TRBD1 on 6 matching bases. The germline CDR1 and CDR2 sequences are SGHDT and YYEEEE. V dropped 1 base and J dropped 4 bases, with 8 bases sitting between them. This CDR3 is built from 13 residues. DNA of the CDR3: TGTGCCAGCAGCTTGTGGGGGGCCACTGAAGCTTTCTTT. It yields the protein CASSLWGATEAFF. Filled out from reference TRBV5-6 and TRBJ1-1, the complete variable domain reads DAGVTQSPTHLIKTRGQQVTLRCSPKSGHDTVSWYQQALGQGPQFIFQYYEEEERQRGNFPDRFSGHQFPNYSSELNVNALLLGDSALYLCASSLWGATEAFFGQGTRLTVV.

This clone came up a few times. This rearrangement joins TRBV6-5 to TRBJ2-7, with D perhaps TRBD1 (6 bases). CDR3 length: 14 residues. CDR1 and CDR2 from the germline V gene are MNHEY and SVGAGI. V was shortened by 2 bases and J by 0 bases, with 8 bases between the two germline ends. The CDR3 bases are TGTGCCAGCAGTTACGGACAGAGCTCCTACGAGCAGTACTTC. Translating gives CASSYGQSSYEQYF.

The chain combines TRBV5-6 with TRBJ2-7; D uncertain. Deletions cut 0 bases from V and 12 bases from J, with 10 bases between. The CDR3 length is 11 residues. Germline CDR1 is SGHDT and CDR2 is YYEEEE. The CDR3 DNA is TGTGCCAGCAGCTTGGGGGTTGTGGCGTACTTC. It specifies CASSLGVVAYF.

This clone has only one observation. V is TRBV11-2 and J is TRBJ2-7, with D possibly matching TRBD1 (5 bases). With 1 base removed from V and 0 bases from J, the gap between germline ends came to 13 bases. From germline, CDR1 is SGHAT and CDR2 FQNNGV. This CDR3 comprises 16 residues. The CDR3 bases are TGTGCCAGCAGCTTAGCAACACAGGAGACCTCCTACGAGCAGTACTTC. Translation gives CASSLATQETSYEQYF.

This clone was recorded only once. This chain connects TRBV6-1 to TRBJ2-1; unclear D gene. CDR1 and CDR2 (germline): MNHNS, SASEGT. The CDR3 loop spans 17 amino acids. V gave up 1 base and J gave up 5 bases, with 18 bases separating them. The CDR3 nucleotides are TGTGCCAGCAGTGAAGAAATTCTAGTTTTAGTGAACAATGAGCAGTTCTTC. As protein: CASSEEILVLVNNEQFF.

The chain combines TRBV27 with TRBJ2-7; 9 bases align to TRBD1. With V trimmed by 8 bases and J by 1 base, 9 bases remained unmatched. This CDR3 region has 15 residues. In germline, CDR1 is MNHEY, CDR2 SMNVEV (reference sequence). The CDR3 DNA follows: TGTGCCAGCTCCGCATCCGGGACAGGGTCCTACGAGCAGTACTTC. This gives the protein CASSASGTGSYEQYF.

The V gene is TRBV6-5, the J gene TRBJ2-5; D unresolved. Judging by the DNA end, TRBJ2-7 fits better; the J call may be wrong. The CDR3 runs to 13 residues. Per the germline V gene, CDR1 is MNHEY and CDR2 is SVGAGI. CDR3 sequence reads: CASRTFSSYEQYF. The CDR3 bases are TGTGCCAGCAGGACCTTTAGCTCCTACGAGCAGTACTTC.

The rearrangement joins TRBV2 to TRBJ2-7; D is ambiguous. Trimming cost V 4 bases and J 13 bases, with 11 bases left between them. CDR1 SNHLY and CDR2 FYNNEI come from the germline V gene. The CDR3 spans 10 residues. The CDR3 loop reads CASSAGREYF. CDR3 nucleotides: TGTGCCAGCAGTGCCGGACGCGAATACTTC.

V usage is TRBV27 and J usage is TRBJ2-3, with 9 positions matching TRBD1. Germline trimming cut 5 bases from V and 8 bases from J; bases unmatched to any gene: 2. CDR1 is MNHEY, CDR2 SMNVEV, per germline (reference sequence). This CDR3 comprises 12 residues. CDR3 coding DNA: TGTGCCAGCAGTCCGGGACAGGGTACGCAGTATTTT. As protein: CASSPGQGTQYF.

The chain combines TRBV30 with TRBJ2-7; D might be TRBD1 (6 bases). CDR1 is GTSNPN, CDR2 SVGIG, per germline (reference sequence). V dropped 0 bases and J dropped 4 bases, with 16 bases sitting between them. This CDR3 region has 15 residues. In nucleotides, the CDR3 is TGTGCCTGGAGTGTCGGGGTGAGGGGGATATACGAGCAGTACTTC. This codes for CAWSVGVRGIYEQYF.

A word on this clone: One junction end does not reproduce the germline sequence, and a read error may be involved. The genes are TRBV7-9 and TRBJ2-3; D is undetermined. The CDR3 is 10 amino acids. Per the germline V gene, CDR1 is SEHNR and CDR2 is FQNEAQ (reference sequence). CDR3 sequence reads: CASSVGSRNF. The CDR3 region has the DNA TGTGCCAGCAGCGTGGGATCCAGGAATTTT.

The chain links TRBV2 to TRBJ2-7; D is undetermined. Trimming removed 7 bases at V and 4 bases at J, with 5 bases between. This CDR3 has 10 residues. Germline V gene data show CDR1 as SNHLY and CDR2 as FYNNEI. In DNA form, the CDR3 reads TGTGCCAGCAAAATATACGAGCAGTACTTC. This encodes CASKIYEQYF.

This clone was seen once. This chain joins TRBV29-1 and TRBJ1-1; D perhaps matches TRBD1 (5 bases). V was pared by 4 bases and J by 0 bases, with 18 bases between. The CDR3 contains 16 residues. Germline CDR1 reads SQVTM; CDR2 reads ANQGSEA. In nucleotides, the CDR3 is TGCAGCGTTGTGACAGCCTCAATAATAATGAACACTGAAGCTTTCTTT. It yields the protein CSVVTASIIMNTEAFF.

V is TRBV9 and J is TRBJ2-3, with TRBD2 matching 7 bases. The germline CDR1 and CDR2 sequences are SGDLS and YYNGEE. This CDR3 is 15 amino acids long. The junction had 14 bases not matched to a gene; V was cut back by 7 bases and J by 6 bases. CDR3 DNA sequence: TGTGCCAGCGCTTACTCTCGGCAGGGAGGGGATACGCAGTATTTT. Its protein is CASAYSRQGGDTQYF.

The chain employs TRBV5-4 and TRBJ2-5, with D possibly TRBD2 on 6 matching bases. Trimming stripped 4 bases from V and 5 bases from J, with 24 bases between. Germline V gene sequence: CDR1 SGHNT, CDR2 YYREEE (reference sequence). The CDR3 is 17 residues long. CDR3 DNA: TGTGCCAGCAGCCCCGACCTTAGCGGCCTTAACGGGGAGACCCAGTACTTC. Its protein is CASSPDLSGLNGETQYF.

The chain joins TRBV6-6 to TRBJ2-2; TRBD2 matches 13 bases. The germline CDR1 and CDR2 sequences are MNHNY and SVGAGI (reference sequence). V gave up 7 bases and J gave up 9 bases; unmatched junction bases: 5. CDR3 length equals 14 residues. CDR3 protein: CASTGLAGRRELFF. CDR3 nucleotides: TGTGCCAGCACGGGACTAGCGGGGCGAAGGGAGCTGTTTTTT.

This clone was observed once. The chain is built from TRBV30 and TRBJ2-3, with D perhaps matching TRBD1 (6 bases). CDR3 size: 13 residues. V lost 6 bases and J 6 bases, leaving 16 bases between the germline ends. Per germline, CDR1 GTSNPN and CDR2 SVGIG (reference sequence). The DNA of the CDR3 is TGTGCCTGCGAAGGTGGGGGCCGGGATACGCAGTATTTT. This sequence encodes CACEGGGRDTQYF.

The genes are TRBV7-9 and TRBJ2-7; D gene ambiguous. The CDR3 covers 12 residues. Looked up from germline, CDR1 is SEHNR and CDR2 is FQNEAQ (reference sequence). V lost 1 base to trimming and J lost 7 bases, with 8 bases between them. CDR3 protein: CASSLEASEQYF. DNA of the CDR3: TGTGCCAGCAGCTTAGAAGCAAGTGAGCAGTACTTC.